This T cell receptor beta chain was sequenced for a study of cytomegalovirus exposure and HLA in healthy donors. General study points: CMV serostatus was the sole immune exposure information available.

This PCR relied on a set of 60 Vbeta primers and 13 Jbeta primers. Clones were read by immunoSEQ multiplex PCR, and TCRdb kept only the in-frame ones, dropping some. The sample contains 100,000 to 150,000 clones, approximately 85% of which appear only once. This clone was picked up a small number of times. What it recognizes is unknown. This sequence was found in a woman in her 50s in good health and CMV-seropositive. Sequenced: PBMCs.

CDR3 protein: CASSQVLGQPNTEAFF. CDR3 DNA sequence: TGCGCCAGCAGCCAAGTTTTGGGACAGCCGAACACTGAAGCTTTCTTT. This chain connects TRBV4-3 to TRBJ1-1; the match to TRBD1 covers 7 bases. The trim removed 1 base at V and 1 base at J, leaving 6 bases unmatched. This CDR3 contains 16 residues. Germline loops: CDR1 LGHNA, CDR2 YSLEER.